These 17 T cell receptor beta chains originate from one sample sequenced in a study of T cell repertoires in cytomegalovirus infection. One entry per CDR3 protein, called by TCRdb with MiXCR from the reads. The table records roughly 640,000 distinct CDR3 sequences, roughly 24% of them present only once. Material for sequencing was CD8+ T cells from PBMCs. These receptors came from a human donor in good health (CMV status not recorded). Some clones in this sample may be carry-over from other donors' samples.

The table lists this clonotype with many counts. The chain carries TRBV7-2 and TRBJ1-3; 9 positions match TRBD1. Losses at the gene ends were 4 bases for V and 3 bases for J; bases not matched to a gene: 4. Germline assignment: CDR1 SGHTA and CDR2 FQGNSA. CDR3 length equals 15 residues. This CDR3 is CASSYRGLSGNTIYF. CDR3 sequence (DNA): TGTGCCAGCAGCTACAGGGGGCTTAGTGGAAACACCATATATTTT.

V usage is TRBV7-3 and J usage is TRBJ2-3; D is uncertain. The CDR3 totals 14 residues. V was clipped by 2 bases and J by 0 bases, with 6 bases between them. Germline V CDR1 and CDR2: SGHTA, FQGTGA. CDR3 sequence: CASSLYGSTDTQYF. Here the CDR3 DNA reads TGTGCCAGCAGCTTATATGGCAGCACAGATACGCAGTATTTT.

This clonotype has just a few counts. V is TRBV5-6 and J is TRBJ2-7, with D perhaps TRBD1 (6 bases). The germline V gene has CDR1 SGHDT and CDR2 YYEEEE. The V and J ends lost 5 bases and 3 bases respectively, with 21 bases between them. The CDR3 is 16 residues long. CDR3 residues: CASSWGILGHHYEQYV. The CDR3, as DNA: TGTGCCAGCAGTTGGGGGATTTTGGGACACCACTACGAGCAGTACGTC.

The table lists this clonotype with a few counts. This chain uses TRBV7-9 with TRBJ2-3; D might be TRBD2 (7 bases). CDR1 is SEHNR and CDR2 is FQNEAQ in the germline V gene (reference sequence). The CDR3 spans 16 residues. V was pared by 8 bases and J by 2 bases, with 20 bases between. DNA of the CDR3: TGTGCCAGCGTTGCAGTAGGGGGGGCGCACACAGATACGCAGTATTTT. Its protein is CASVAVGGAHTDTQYF. Complete variable domain (other parts from reference TRBV7-9 and TRBJ2-3): DTGVSQNPRHKITKRGQNVTFRCDPISEHNRLYWYRQTLGQGPEFLTYFQNEAQLEKSRLLSDRFSAERPKGSFSTLEIQRTEQGDSAMYLCASVAVGGAHTDTQYFGPGTRLTVL.

This clonotype has a handful of counts. This chain connects TRBV20-1 to TRBJ1-3, with TRBD1 identical over 7 bases. This CDR3 comprises 13 residues. Per germline, CDR1 DFQATT and CDR2 SNEGSKA (reference sequence). V gave up 8 bases and J gave up 5 bases; unmatched junction bases: 9. CDR3 region: CSWLGQDRNTIYF. In DNA form, the CDR3 reads TGCAGTTGGTTAGGACAGGACAGAAACACCATATATTTT.

This clonotype appeared many times. The chain has TRBV7-2 and TRBJ2-3; D remains ambiguous. Germline V gene data show CDR1 as SGHTA and CDR2 as FQGNSA. The CDR3 is 13 amino acids. The V end lost 2 bases, the J end lost 3 bases, and 6 bases lay between the germline ends. The CDR3 nucleotides read TGTGCCAGCAGCTTATCCGTGACAGATACGCAGTATTTT. It is translated as CASSLSVTDTQYF.

This clonotype was observed a few times. The chain is built from TRBV28 and TRBJ2-2; D unclear. CDR1 MDHEN and CDR2 SYDVKM come from the germline V gene. The CDR3 runs to 14 residues. V lost 3 bases and J 0 bases, leaving 5 bases between the germline ends. The CDR3, as DNA: TGTGCCAGCAGTTTCCCCGCGAACACCGGGGAGCTGTTTTTT. The encoded protein is CASSFPANTGELFF.

This CDR3 is CSARGVLMTGAGNTIYF. CDR3 in DNA: TGCAGTGCTAGGGGGGTCCTAATGACAGGGGCTGGAAACACCATATATTTT. The rearrangement uses TRBV20-1 and TRBJ1-3, with 8 bases identical to TRBD1. The germline V gene has CDR1 DFQATT and CDR2 SNEGSKA (reference sequence). After removal of 3 bases from V and 2 bases from J, the junction contained 12 bases not matched to a gene. CDR3 length equals 17 residues.

The chain joins TRBV15 to TRBJ2-3; 8 positions agree with TRBD2. V trimming: 2 bases; J trimming: 6 bases; junction bases outside the gene matches: 13. Germline V CDR1 and CDR2: LNHNV, YYDKDF (reference sequence). CDR3 length: 17 residues. CDR3 coding DNA: TGTGCCACCAGCAGAACCCTGGGACTAGGGGCGCCGGATACGCAGTATTTT. As protein: CATSRTLGLGAPDTQYF. The complete variable domain, with remaining parts taken from reference TRBV15 and TRBJ2-3, reads DAMVIQNPRYQVTQFGKPVTLSCSQTLNHNVMYWYQQKSSQAPKLLFHYYDKDFNNEADTPDNFQSRRPNTSFCFLDIRSPGLGDTAMYLCATSRTLGLGAPDTQYFGPGTRLTVL.

This clonotype was observed a few times. The CDR3 coding sequence is TGTGCCAGCAGCCAAGACCTCGTCTTCAGTACAACTAATGAAAAACTGTTTTTT. Its translation: CASSQDLVFSTTNEKLFF. V usage is TRBV3-1 and J usage is TRBJ1-4; no definite D call. Germline values: CDR1 LGHDT, CDR2 YNNKEL (reference sequence). CDR3 length equals 18 residues. V was cut by 0 bases and J by 0 bases, with 14 bases left in between. Complete variable domain (other parts from reference TRBV3-1 and TRBJ1-4): DTAVSQTPKYLVTQMGNDKSIKCEQNLGHDTMYWYKQDSKKFLKIMFSYNNKELIINETVPNRFSPKSPDKAHLNLHINSLELGDSAVYFCASSQDLVFSTTNEKLFFGSGTQLSVL.

This clonotype appeared many times. The chain joins TRBV6-2 or TRBV6-3 to TRBJ1-5; no firm D call. This CDR3 is built from 15 residues. CDR1 and CDR2 (germline): MNHEY, SVGEGT. Trimming left V 4 bases short and J 0 bases short, with 10 bases between. The CDR3 nucleotides are TGTGCCAGCAGTTCGGAAAGCCCTAGCAATCAGCCCCAGCATTTT. Residues: CASSSESPSNQPQHF.

This clonotype was recorded many times. The chain links TRBV7-9 to TRBJ2-1; a possible D gene is TRBD1 (5 bases). Germline V gene data show CDR1 as SEHNR and CDR2 as FQNEAQ (reference sequence). V was pared by 5 bases and J by 2 bases, with 7 bases between. The CDR3 loop spans 13 amino acids. CDR3 residues: CASSPTAYNEQFF. Here the CDR3 DNA reads TGTGCCAGCAGCCCGACAGCCTACAATGAGCAGTTCTTC.

This clonotype was picked up a small number of times. The chain carries TRBV12-3 or TRBV12-4 and TRBJ2-7; TRBD1 agrees at 8 bases. V dropped 5 bases and J dropped 6; count of bases not matched to a gene: 6. CDR3 length: 13 amino acids. In DNA form, the CDR3 reads TGTGCCAGCAGTCCAGGACAGGGCATCGAGCAGTACTTC. Protein: CASSPGQGIEQYF.

This clonotype came up a few times. V gene TRBV6-2 or TRBV6-3 combines with J gene TRBJ1-2; D gene ambiguous. Per the germline V gene, CDR1 is MNHEY and CDR2 is SVGEGT. V shed 6 bases and J shed 3 bases, with 14 bases lying between them. CDR3 length equals 14 residues. CDR3 bases: TGTGCCAGCAGCCGGGAGCCAGCTGACTATGGCTACACCTTC. Its translation is CASSREPADYGYTF.

As for this clonotype: This could be a read error, since a much larger clone is one nucleotide away. The rearrangement links TRBV28 to TRBJ2-1; a weak D match, TRBD1 (6 bases). The CDR3 extends over 16 amino acids. Looked up from germline, CDR1 is MDHEN and CDR2 is SYDVKM. The V end was cut by 1 base, the J end by 6 bases, with 16 bases between. The CDR3 coding sequence is TGTGCCAGCAGTTTATCCACAGGGTTGTTGTGCAATGAGCAGTTCTTC. The encoded protein is CASSLSTGLLCNEQFF.

The J gene is TRBJ2-7, the V gene TRBV29-1, with D unresolved. The CDR3 length is 13 residues. Germline V gene lookup returns CDR1 SQVTM and CDR2 ANQGSEA. V shed 2 bases and J shed 2 bases, with 10 bases lying between them. The CDR3 DNA reads as TGCAGCGTTGAAACGGACGCGCCCTACGAGCAGTACTTC. This sequence encodes CSVETDAPYEQYF.

CDR3 nucleotide sequence: TGTGCCAGTAGTATAGGCGAGGGACTCTACAATGAGCAGTTCTTC. Its protein is CASSIGEGLYNEQFF. The chain joins TRBV19 to TRBJ2-1; D may be TRBD2 (6 bases). Germline CDR1 is LNHDA and CDR2 is SQIVND (reference sequence). The CDR3 spans 15 residues. Trimming left V 1 base short and J 3 bases short, with 10 bases between.